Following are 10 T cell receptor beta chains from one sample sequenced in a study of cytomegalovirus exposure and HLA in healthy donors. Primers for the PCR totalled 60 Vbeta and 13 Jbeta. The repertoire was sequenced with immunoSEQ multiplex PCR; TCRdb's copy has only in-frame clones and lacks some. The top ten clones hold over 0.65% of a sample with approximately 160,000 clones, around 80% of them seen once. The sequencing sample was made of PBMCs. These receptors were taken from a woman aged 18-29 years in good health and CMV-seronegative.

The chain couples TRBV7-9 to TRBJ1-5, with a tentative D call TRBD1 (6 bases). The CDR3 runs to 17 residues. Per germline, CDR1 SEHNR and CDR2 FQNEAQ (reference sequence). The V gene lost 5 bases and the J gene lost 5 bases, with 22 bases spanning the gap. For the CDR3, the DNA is TGTGCCAGCAGCCCGAGGGGGGCGGGAGAGGACCATCAGCCCCAGCATTTT. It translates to CASSPRGAGEDHQPQHF.

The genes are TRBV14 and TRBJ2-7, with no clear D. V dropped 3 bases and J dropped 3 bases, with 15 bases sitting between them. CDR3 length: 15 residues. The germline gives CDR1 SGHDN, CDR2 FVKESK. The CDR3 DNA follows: TGTGCCAGCAGCCAGCTGAGTACCTCTATCTACGAGCAGTACTTC. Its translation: CASSQLSTSIYEQYF.

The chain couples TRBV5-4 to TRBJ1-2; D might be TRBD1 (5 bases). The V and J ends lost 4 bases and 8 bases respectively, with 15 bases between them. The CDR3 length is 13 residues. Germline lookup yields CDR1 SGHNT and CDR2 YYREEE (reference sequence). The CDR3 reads CASSLSGERGYTF. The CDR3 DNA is TGTGCCAGCAGCCTCTCGGGGGAACGAGGCTACACCTTC.

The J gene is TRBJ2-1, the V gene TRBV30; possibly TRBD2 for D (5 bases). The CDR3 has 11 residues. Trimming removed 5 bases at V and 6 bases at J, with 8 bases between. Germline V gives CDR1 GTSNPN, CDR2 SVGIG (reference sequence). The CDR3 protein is CAWLLANEQFF. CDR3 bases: TGTGCCTGGTTGCTAGCCAATGAGCAGTTCTTC.

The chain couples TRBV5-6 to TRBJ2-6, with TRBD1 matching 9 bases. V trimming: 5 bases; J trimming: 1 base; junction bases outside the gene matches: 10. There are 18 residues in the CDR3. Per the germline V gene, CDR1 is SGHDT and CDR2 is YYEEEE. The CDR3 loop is CASSLRTGVGSGANVLTF. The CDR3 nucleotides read TGTGCCAGCAGTCTCCGGACAGGGGTGGGATCTGGGGCCAACGTCCTGACTTTC.

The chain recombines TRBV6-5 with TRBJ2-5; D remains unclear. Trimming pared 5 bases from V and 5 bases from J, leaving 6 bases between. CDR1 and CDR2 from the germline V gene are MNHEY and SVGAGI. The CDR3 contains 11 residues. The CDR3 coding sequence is TGTGCCAGCAGTGGCGGTGAGACCCAGTACTTC. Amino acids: CASSGGETQYF.

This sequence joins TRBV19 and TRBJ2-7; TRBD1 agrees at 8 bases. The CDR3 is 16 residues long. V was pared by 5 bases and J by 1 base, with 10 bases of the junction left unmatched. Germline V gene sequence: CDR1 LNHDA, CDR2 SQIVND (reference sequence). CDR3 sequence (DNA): TGTGCCAGTAGTCCAGTCCGGACAGGGCGATCCTACGAGCAGTACTTC. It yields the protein CASSPVRTGRSYEQYF. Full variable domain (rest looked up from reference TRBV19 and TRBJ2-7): DGGITQSPKYLFRKEGQNVTLSCEQNLNHDAMYWYRQDPGQGLRLIYYSQIVNDFQKGDIAEGYSVSREKKESFPLTVTSAQKNPTAFYLCASSPVRTGRSYEQYFGPGTRLTVT.

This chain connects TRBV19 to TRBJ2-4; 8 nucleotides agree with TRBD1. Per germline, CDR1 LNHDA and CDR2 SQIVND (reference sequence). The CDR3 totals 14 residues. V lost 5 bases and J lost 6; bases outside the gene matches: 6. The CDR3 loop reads CASSPTGGLNIQYF. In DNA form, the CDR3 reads TGTGCCAGTAGTCCCACAGGGGGGCTAAACATTCAGTACTTC.

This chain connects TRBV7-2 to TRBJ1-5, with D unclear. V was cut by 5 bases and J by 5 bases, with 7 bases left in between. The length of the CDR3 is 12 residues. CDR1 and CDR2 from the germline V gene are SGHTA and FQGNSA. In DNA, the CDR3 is TGTGCCAGCAGCAACTACGATCAGCCCCAGCATTTT. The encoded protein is CASSNYDQPQHF.

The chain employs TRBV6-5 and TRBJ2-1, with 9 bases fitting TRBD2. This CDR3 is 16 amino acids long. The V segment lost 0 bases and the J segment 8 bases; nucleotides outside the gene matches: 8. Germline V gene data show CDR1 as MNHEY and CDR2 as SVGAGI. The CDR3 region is CASSYSKAGGVYEQFF. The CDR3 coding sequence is TGTGCCAGCAGTTACTCGAAGGCGGGAGGGGTTTATGAGCAGTTCTTC.